This is a list of T cell receptor beta chains from one sample in a study of graft-versus-host responses after intestinal transplantation. Their cognate antigens are unknown. Sequencing used immunoSEQ multiplex PCR; TCRdb keeps in-frame clones, though not all of them. The sample contains about 93,000 clones, 90% to 95% of which appear only once. The specimen was unstimulated CD8+ T cells sorted from spleen or lymph node cells, collected before intestinal transplant. The receptors were sampled from a human donor who received an intestinal transplant. CDR3s include the opening cysteine and the closing phenylalanine or tryptophan. D genes are given only for firm matches. The size entry is marked missing in some rows and otherwise reads once, few, many or a size class.

CDR3aa,CDR3nt,v_gene,d_gene,abundance,j_gene
CASSRRGTGNTIYF,TGTGCCAGCAGCAGGCGCGGAACTGGAAACACCATATATTTT,TRBV13,NA,NA,TRBJ1-3
CASSPTTGLNTEAFF,TGTGCCAGCAGTCCCACGACAGGGTTGAACACTGAAGCTTTCTTT,TRBV28,TRBD1,NA,TRBJ1-1
CASSLRQGLAFF,TGTGCCAGCAGCTTAAGGCAGGGGTTGGCTTTCTTT,TRBV7-9,NA,NA,TRBJ1-1
CASSHGGYNEQFF,TGTGCCAGTTCCCATGGGGGGTACAATGAGCAGTTCTTC,TRBV19,NA,NA,TRBJ2-1
CASSSYLAGTDTDTQYF,TGCGCCAGCAGCTCATATCTTGCCGGGACAGACACAGATACGCAGTATTTT,TRBV5-1,TRBD1,NA,TRBJ2-3
CSAVGGLNTEAFF,TGCAGCGCTGTGGGGGGGTTAAACACTGAAGCTTTCTTT,TRBV29-1,NA,NA,TRBJ1-1
CASSLGAGGTGELFF,TGTGCCAGCAGCTTAGGGGCAGGGGGGACCGGGGAGCTGTTTTTT,TRBV5-6,NA,NA,TRBJ2-2
CASSPDPGLAGTYNEQFF,TGTGCCAGCAGCCCGGACCCGGGACTAGCGGGAACGTACAATGAGCAGTTCTTC,TRBV13,TRBD2,NA,TRBJ2-1
CATGTEIKNIQYF,TGTGCCACCGGGACAGAAATCAAAAACATTCAGTACTTC,TRBV19,TRBD1,NA,TRBJ2-4
CASRHPPRGTDTQYF,TGTGCCAGCAGACACCCGCCCCGGGGCACAGATACGCAGTATTTT,TRBV28,NA,once,TRBJ2-3
CASSLGGDGGFFNQPQHF,TGTGCCAGCAGCCTCGGAGGGGATGGGGGGTTTTTCAATCAGCCCCAGCATTTT,TRBV16,NA,NA,TRBJ1-5
CASSQEEGRFFTLHF,TGTGCCAGCAGCCAAGAGGAGGGCCGTTTTTTCACCCTCCACTTT,TRBV4-2,NA,NA,TRBJ1-6
CASSLGPGSDLNTGELFF,TGCGCCAGCAGCTTGGGCCCGGGATCAGACTTGAACACCGGGGAGCTGTTTTTT,TRBV5-1,NA,NA,TRBJ2-2
CASSPPASDHEQYF,TGTGCCAGCAGCCCACCAGCGTCGGATCACGAGCAGTACTTC,TRBV28,NA,NA,TRBJ2-7
CASMRVYEQYF,TGTGCCAGCATGAGAGTCTACGAGCAGTACTTC,TRBV2,NA,once,TRBJ2-7
CASSFGGSDGYTF,TGTGCCAGCAGTTTTGGGGGGTCGGATGGCTACACCTTC,TRBV27,NA,NA,TRBJ1-2
CASSLAPSGKWYEQYF,TGCGCCAGCAGCTTGGCCCCTAGCGGGAAGTGGTACGAGCAGTACTTC,TRBV5-1,TRBD2,NA,TRBJ2-7
CASTTGTYTEAFF,TGTGCCAGCACGACAGGGACCTACACTGAAGCTTTCTTT,TRBV7-8,TRBD1,NA,TRBJ1-1
CASSLTGDYTDTQYF,TGTGCCAGCAGCTTAACGGGGGATTACACAGATACGCAGTATTTT,TRBV11-3,NA,NA,TRBJ2-3
CASSPNPGLGTDTQYF,TGTGCCAGCAGCCCCAACCCAGGACTAGGGACAGATACGCAGTATTTT,TRBV7-3,TRBD2,NA,TRBJ2-3
CASSLWAGVGSVSYEQYF,TGTGCCAGCAGTTTATGGGCAGGGGTGGGGTCAGTGTCCTACGAGCAGTACTTC,TRBV27,NA,NA,TRBJ2-7
CASSPGLNTEAFF,TGTGCCAGCAGCCCAGGGCTGAACACTGAAGCTTTCTTT,TRBV27,NA,few,TRBJ1-1
CASSFHQQGPMTSYEQYF,TGTGCCAGCAGTTTTCACCAACAGGGCCCCATGACGTCGTACGAGCAGTACTTC,TRBV28,NA,NA,TRBJ2-7
CASSLSQGVFDEQFF,TGTGCCAGCAGTTTATCCCAGGGGGTGTTCGATGAGCAGTTCTTC,TRBV27,TRBD1,once,TRBJ2-1
CASSPTPGQVAYEQYF,TGCGCCAGCAGCCCGACACCGGGACAGGTAGCCTACGAGCAGTACTTC,TRBV4-1,TRBD1,NA,TRBJ2-7
CASRLAGVYNEQFF,TGTGCCAGCAGACTAGCGGGAGTATACAATGAGCAGTTCTTC,TRBV27,TRBD2,NA,TRBJ2-1
CASSLRSPSYEQYF,TGTGCCAGCAGCTTGCGCAGTCCCTCCTACGAGCAGTACTTC,TRBV5-6,NA,NA,TRBJ2-7
CASSTDLGLAGARGGGELFF,TGTGCCAGCAGCACCGACCTGGGACTAGCGGGGGCGCGAGGGGGCGGGGAGCTGTTTTTT,TRBV21-1,NA,NA,TRBJ2-2
CASSQVGQGPQHF,TGCGCCAGCAGCCAAGTCGGGCAGGGACCCCAGCATTTT,TRBV4-1,NA,NA,TRBJ1-5
CASSPQGTNTGELFF,TGTGCCAGCAGTCCACAGGGGACGAACACCGGGGAGCTGTTTTTT,TRBV27,TRBD1,NA,TRBJ2-2
CATSREFGGGPYNEQFF,TGTGCCACCAGCAGAGAATTCGGCGGGGGACCATACAATGAGCAGTTCTTC,TRBV15,TRBD2,NA,TRBJ2-1
CASSPTPAGENTEAFF,TGCGCCAGCAGCCCAACCCCGGCAGGGGAGAACACTGAAGCTTTCTTT,TRBV4-3,NA,NA,TRBJ1-1
CASSLGQQNTEAFF,TGTGCCAGCAGCTTAGGACAGCAGAACACTGAAGCTTTCTTT,TRBV11-2,NA,NA,TRBJ1-1
CATSRVTGLLGANEKLFF,TGTGCCACCAGCAGAGTGACAGGGCTGTTGGGAGCTAATGAAAAACTGTTTTTT,TRBV15,TRBD1,NA,TRBJ1-4
CASSAPGFGNQPQHF,TGTGCCAGCAGCGCACCGGGGTTTGGCAATCAGCCCCAGCATTTT,TRBV7-9,NA,NA,TRBJ1-5
CASSQAGGKSYNSPLHF,TGTGCCAGCAGCCAAGCGGGGGGGAAGTCCTATAATTCACCCCTCCACTTT,TRBV14,NA,NA,TRBJ1-6
CASSLATDLSAGDPIPADTQYF,TGCGCCAGCAGCTTGGCCACTGATCTGTCTGCGGGAGATCCTATCCCGGCAGATACGCAGTATTTT,TRBV5-1,TRBD2,NA,TRBJ2-3
CASSITSGSTDTQYF,TGTGCCAGTAGTATCACTAGCGGCAGCACAGATACGCAGTATTTT,TRBV19,TRBD2,NA,TRBJ2-3
CASSLSGRGFYEQYF,TGTGCCAGCAGTTTATCTGGCAGAGGTTTCTACGAGCAGTACTTC,TRBV27,NA,NA,TRBJ2-7
CATSGRGQLNTEAFF,TGTGCCACCAGCGGCAGGGGGCAATTGAACACTGAAGCTTTCTTT,TRBV15,TRBD1,NA,TRBJ1-1
CASYKTGTESTDTQYF,TGTGCAAGCTATAAAACCGGGACAGAAAGCACAGATACGCAGTATTTT,TRBV7-9,TRBD1,NA,TRBJ2-3
CAWSAGTKYEQYF,TGTGCCTGGAGTGCCGGGACTAAATACGAGCAGTACTTC,TRBV30,TRBD2,NA,TRBJ2-7
CASSLVYEDGTGVLDEQYF,TGTGCCAGCAGCTTAGTATATGAGGACGGGACAGGGGTCCTCGACGAGCAGTACTTC,TRBV11-2,TRBD1,NA,TRBJ2-7
CASSSLTDTQYF,TGTGCCAGTAGTTCACTAACAGATACGCAGTATTTT,TRBV19,NA,NA,TRBJ2-3
CASSVGEGDDEQYF,TGTGCCAGCAGCGTAGGCGAAGGGGATGACGAGCAGTACTTC,TRBV9,NA,NA,TRBJ2-7
CASSEAELLLAGEQETQYF,TGTGCCAGCAGTGAAGCCGAATTACTACTAGCGGGAGAACAAGAGACCCAGTACTTC,TRBV6-1,TRBD2,NA,TRBJ2-5
CASRHGTAYNEQFF,TGCGCCAGCAGACATGGGACAGCCTACAATGAGCAGTTCTTC,TRBV5-1,TRBD1,NA,TRBJ2-1
CSVVGITSSYEQYF,TGCAGCGTTGTAGGTATAACTAGCTCCTACGAGCAGTACTTC,TRBV29-1,NA,NA,TRBJ2-7
CASSNLAGISNEQFF,TGTGCCAGTAGTAACCTAGCGGGAATCTCCAATGAGCAGTTCTTC,TRBV19,TRBD2,NA,TRBJ2-1
CASSELTGLNSPLHF,TGTGCCAGCAGTGAACTGACAGGGCTTAATTCACCCCTCCACTTT,TRBV2,TRBD1,NA,TRBJ1-6